This is a list of T cell receptor beta chains from one sample in a study of T cell repertoires in aging, cancer and after chemotherapy. TCRdb ran MiXCR on the multiplex PCR reads and lists one entry per CDR3 protein. The table lists about 2,200 distinct CDR3 sequences, about 25% of them singletons. Material: blood. All receptors derive from a human donor with a solid tumor. CDR3s include the opening cysteine and the closing phenylalanine or tryptophan. The size field is filled for only some rows; it gives once, few, many or a size class.

size	V	CDR3
medium-sized	TRBV30	CAWSGFSGNTIYF
medium-sized	TRBV5-1	CASRLTLNTEAFF
medium-sized	TRBV12-3/TRBV12-4	CASGVTSYEQYF
medium-sized	TRBV19	CASSSTPNYGYTF
large	TRBV27	CASSSGLAGGQETQYF
medium-sized	TRBV5-4	CASSSALDEQYF
medium-sized	TRBV27	CASSPTSLTSGGYSYNEQFF
medium-sized	TRBV19	CASRTDSAAEAFF
medium-sized	TRBV6-1	CASSRQGGAVQYF
medium-sized	TRBV5-6	CASSLGQGAYEQYF
medium-sized	TRBV5-6	CASSLGTRNTGELFF
few	TRBV7-6	CASSPRADSNYGYTF
few	TRBV6-1	CASSLGRGLEAFF
-	TRBV2	CASKSPPDPTNEKLFF
-	TRBV10-3	CAISATDTRSGNTIYF
once	TRBV4-3	CANSGGRDTQYF
few	TRBV5-1	CASSLDMVGEQYF
medium-sized	TRBV6-1	CASSEIVGELFF
medium-sized	TRBV12-3/TRBV12-4	CASSPQTGSYGYTF
few	TRBV20-1	CSARGAANQPQHF
medium-sized	TRBV6-5	CASSSTQGWNSPLHF
-	TRBV5-1	CASSFGGGAYNEQFF
medium-sized	TRBV19	CASSNKRQDTQYF
medium-sized	TRBV6-1	CASSESPVAEAFF
medium-sized	TRBV5-6	CASSLVGLAGEETQYF
once	TRBV5-4	CASSFKRMNTEAFF
few	TRBV6-2/TRBV6-3	CASSYSSYSSYEQYF
-	TRBV4-3	CASSQVGESAQYF
medium-sized	TRBV18	CASSPSGGGRNEQFF
medium-sized	TRBV20-1	CSALGLAGASNEQFF
few	TRBV10-3	CATLVSSGNTIYF
medium-sized	TRBV18	CASSPLERGGEQFF
-	TRBV19	CASSVARGTGEMFF
large	TRBV5-5	CASTRDSSYNEQFF
medium-sized	TRBV6-5	CASISDWDTQYF
-	TRBV7-2	CASTTAGTGVYEQLF
medium-sized	TRBV5-4	CASSLAGFTDTQYF
-	TRBV11-1	CASSKDRTTEAFF
-	TRBV5-1	CASTLGGGAGSEQFF
few	TRBV7-2	CASSLSSYGGYTF
few	TRBV14	CASSWEGYEQFF
once	TRBV6-2/TRBV6-3	CAISDRSNQPKHF
large	TRBV30	CAWSGTLTGWNTGELFF
few	TRBV5-1	CASSIRTGGELFF
-	TRBV27	CASSSGLAGFF
medium-sized	TRBV19	CASTPPGFTEAFF
medium-sized	TRBV12-3/TRBV12-4	CASSSDTQYF
medium-sized	TRBV19	CASSIDTSSYNEQFF
medium-sized	TRBV6-6	CASSYPGLADSTDTQYF
medium-sized	TRBV6-1	CASSPPSGGANTEAFF
large	TRBV29-1	CSVEGQSTEAFF
few	TRBV4-3	CASSQGTSGVRTDTQYF
medium-sized	TRBV10-3	CAISELGQGQQPQHF
large	TRBV11-1	CASSSGRGQGYNEQFF
-	TRBV4-3	CASSQDSGQRYGYTF
-	TRBV5-5	CASSQGQGAGEQFF
medium-sized	TRBV6-6	CASSRAGPNQPQHF